This T cell receptor (beta chain) was sequenced in a study of CD8+ T cells in alopecia areata. Trimming cost V 4 bases and J 4 bases, with 8 bases left between them. The CDR3 totals 13 residues. Germline V lookup: CDR1 SGHTA, CDR2 FQGNSA. RNA was extracted and reverse transcribed into cDNA as the sequencing template. The protocol was immunoSEQ multiplex PCR, while the TCRdb copy is restricted to in-frame clones and leaves out a portion. The top ten clones hold over 2.5% of a sample with approximately 210,000 clones, 43% of them seen once. Treatment denoted: oral pan-JAK inhibitor, 5-10 mg twice daily.

This chain links TRBV7-2 with TRBJ2-1; D unresolved. The material sequenced was CD4+ T cells sorted from blood, taken between weeks 36 and 40, from a patient treated with tofacitinib. This clonotype was obtained from a human donor with alopecia areata. CDR3 bases: TGTGCCAGCAGCTCAGAACGGTACAATGAGCAGTTCTTC. It yields the protein CASSSERYNEQFF.